Shown below are 27 T cell receptor beta chains from a single sample sequenced in a study of blood T cell repertoires in COVID-19. Produced via immunoSEQ multiplex PCR; TCRdb's table is partial and in-frame only. The repertoire holds around 140,000 clones, with around 89% as singletons. Sample: peripheral blood. The receptors shown here come from a man aged 70-80 years with active COVID-19.

V is TRBV28 and J is TRBJ1-3; TRBD1 is a possible D gene (5 bases). V was pared by 6 bases and J by 0 bases, with 12 bases between. CDR3 size: 15 residues. The germline gives CDR1 MDHEN, CDR2 SYDVKM. The CDR3 spells CASRGAGLSGNTIYF. CDR3 bases: TGTGCCAGCAGGGGCGCAGGGCTCTCTGGAAACACCATATATTTT.

This clone was recorded a few times. The chain has TRBV27 and TRBJ2-7; TRBD1 might be the D (6 bases). The germline gives CDR1 MNHEY, CDR2 SMNVEV (reference sequence). CDR3 length: 17 residues. Trimming removed 2 bases from V and 1 base from J, with 18 bases in between. The CDR3 here is CASSLADRFSLSYEQYF. For the CDR3, the DNA is TGTGCCAGCAGTTTAGCCGACAGGTTCTCCCTTTCCTACGAGCAGTACTTC.

CDR3 amino acids: CASSREGYGQETQYF. The CDR3 coding sequence is TGTGCCAGCAGCCGCGAGGGCTACGGACAAGAGACCCAGTACTTC. This sequence joins TRBV6-2 or TRBV6-3 and TRBJ2-5, with a weak D call TRBD2 (5 bases). CDR1 is MNHEY, CDR2 SVGEGT, per germline. CDR3 length: 15 amino acids. Deletions cut 6 bases from V and 2 bases from J, with 16 bases between.

The V and J genes are TRBV4-2 and TRBJ1-1; TRBD1 aligns across 7 bases. The CDR3 length is 14 residues. Germline V gives CDR1 LGHNA, CDR2 YNFKEQ. The trim removed 1 base at V and 5 bases at J, leaving 4 bases unmatched. The CDR3 here is CASSQVQGRTEAFF. DNA for the CDR3: TGTGCCAGCAGCCAAGTACAGGGGAGGACTGAAGCTTTCTTT.

The CDR3 DNA reads as TGCGCCAGCAGCTTGGGGGCCCTAGCGGGAGTATCCGAGCAGTACTTC. It codes for CASSLGALAGVSEQYF. The V and J genes are TRBV5-1 and TRBJ2-7; 10 positions match TRBD2. Looked up from germline, CDR1 is SGHRS and CDR2 is YFSETQ. V lost 0 bases to trimming and J lost 6 bases; unmatched junction nucleotides: 9. The CDR3 totals 16 residues.

The rearrangement uses TRBV7-2 and TRBJ1-4; D gene unclear. V lost 3 bases and J lost 5, with 16 bases in between. From germline, CDR1 is SGHTA and CDR2 FQGNSA. The CDR3 spans 16 residues. CDR3 residues: CASSLQVAAQNEKLFF. CDR3 in DNA: TGTGCCAGCAGCTTGCAGGTGGCAGCCCAAAATGAAAAACTGTTTTTT.

This clone showed up just once. The V and J genes are TRBV23-1 and TRBJ1-2, with 10 bases lining up with TRBD1. TRBV23-1 is given ORF status, its function remaining uncertain. V lost 3 bases and J lost 6; bases outside the gene matches: 7. CDR3 length: 15 amino acids. CDR3 nucleotides: TGCGCCAGCAGTCATCGGGGACAGGGGAGGGATGGCTACACCTTC. Protein: CASSHRGQGRDGYTF.

The chain links TRBV3-1 (or the pseudogene TRBV3-2) to TRBJ1-1; 10 nucleotides agree with TRBD1. The trim removed 5 bases at V and 6 bases at J, leaving 9 bases unmatched. CDR3 length: 15 residues. Looked up from germline, CDR1 is LGHDT and CDR2 is YNNKEL (reference sequence). This CDR3 reads CASSARQGAGAEAFF. The CDR3 nucleotides read TGTGCCAGCAGCGCCCGACAGGGGGCAGGGGCTGAAGCTTTCTTT.

This clone occurred once. The chain uses TRBV19 and TRBJ2-1; TRBD2 agrees at 10 bases. The V gene's germline CDR1 is LNHDA and CDR2 SQIVND (reference sequence). The CDR3 totals 15 residues. Trimming took 7 bases from V and 2 from J; bases not matched to a gene: 5. The CDR3 DNA follows: TGTGCCAGTACGCCGACTAGCGGGCCCTACAATGAGCAGTTCTTC. Translating gives CASTPTSGPYNEQFF.

The rearrangement joins TRBV6-5 to TRBJ1-1; D uncertain. V dropped 0 bases and J dropped 0 bases, with 8 bases sitting between them. Germline V gene lookup returns CDR1 MNHEY and CDR2 SVGAGI. The CDR3 totals 15 residues. CDR3 residues: CASSYSSVMNTEAFF. The CDR3 DNA is TGTGCCAGCAGTTACTCGTCAGTTATGAACACTGAAGCTTTCTTT.

This clone was counted a single time. This rearrangement joins TRBV19 to TRBJ2-3, with 11 bases lining up with TRBD2. The CDR3 extends over 17 amino acids. Germline CDR1 is LNHDA and CDR2 is SQIVND (reference sequence). V lost 8 bases to trimming and J lost 2 bases; unmatched junction nucleotides: 12. The CDR3 DNA reads TGTGCCAGTCGGGCCGTGACTAGCGGGATTTCCACAGATACGCAGTATTTT. This gives the protein CASRAVTSGISTDTQYF. Complete variable domain (other parts from reference TRBV19 and TRBJ2-3): DGGITQSPKYLFRKEGQNVTLSCEQNLNHDAMYWYRQDPGQGLRLIYYSQIVNDFQKGDIAEGYSVSREKKESFPLTVTSAQKNPTAFYLCASRAVTSGISTDTQYFGPGTRLTVL.

The genes are TRBV29-1 and TRBJ2-5; 10 nucleotides align to TRBD2. Germline CDR1 is SQVTM and CDR2 is ANQGSEA. J lost 4 bases, V lost 7 bases, and 12 bases had no gene match. The CDR3 spans 15 residues. The CDR3 protein is CSALPGTSVSETQYF. The CDR3 coding sequence is TGCAGCGCCCTCCCCGGGACTAGCGTTTCAGAGACCCAGTACTTC. Based on the CDR3 plus reference TRBV29-1 and TRBJ2-5, the full variable domain is SAVISQKPSRDICQRGTSLTIQCQVDSQVTMMFWYRQQPGQSLTLIATANQGSEATYESGFVIDKFPISRPNLTFSTLTVSNMSPEDSSIYLCSALPGTSVSETQYFGPGTRLLVL.

This clone was detected only once. CDR3 nucleotide sequence: TGTGCCAGCACCCGGGCCGGGGCCTATAATTCACCCCTCCACTTT. Protein sequence: CASTRAGAYNSPLHF. The chain employs TRBV19 and TRBJ1-6; D ambiguous. V was trimmed by 9 bases and J by 2 bases, leaving 14 bases between them. The V gene's germline CDR1 is LNHDA and CDR2 SQIVND (reference sequence). The CDR3 consists of 15 residues. The whole variable domain, remainder taken from reference TRBV19 and TRBJ1-6, is DGGITQSPKYLFRKEGQNVTLSCEQNLNHDAMYWYRQDPGQGLRLIYYSQIVNDFQKGDIAEGYSVSREKKESFPLTVTSAQKNPTAFYLCASTRAGAYNSPLHFGNGTRLTVT.

The V gene is TRBV5-6, the J gene TRBJ2-7, with 9 bases lining up with TRBD1. The CDR3 loop spans 14 amino acids. Trimming took 1 base from V and 10 from J; bases not matched to a gene: 9. Germline CDR1 reads SGHDT; CDR2 reads YYEEEE. CDR3 region: CASSLRDRGTDQYF. In DNA, the CDR3 is TGTGCCAGCAGCTTGAGAGACAGGGGGACCGACCAGTACTTC.

On this clone: The junction and the germline gene differ at one end; a read error may be behind it. V usage is TRBV19 and J usage is TRBJ2-7; D is ambiguous. The CDR3 has 11 amino acids. Germline CDR1 reads LNHDA; CDR2 reads SQIVND (reference sequence). The CDR3 loop reads CASSAAGSLWF. CDR3 in DNA: TGTGCCAGTAGTGCCGCAGGAAGCCTATGGTTC.

The rearrangement uses TRBV28 and TRBJ1-4, with D perhaps TRBD1 (5 bases). Trimming took 5 bases from V and 4 from J, leaving 20 bases between them. The CDR3 length is 17 residues. Germline assignment: CDR1 MDHEN and CDR2 SYDVKM. CDR3 protein: CASSPLGASGGNEKLFF. The DNA of the CDR3 is TGTGCCAGCAGTCCCCTCGGGGCCAGCGGGGGTAATGAAAAACTGTTTTTT.

This chain joins TRBV14 and TRBJ1-1; D uncertain. With 5 bases removed from V and 5 bases from J, the gap between germline ends came to 9 bases. Germline V gives CDR1 SGHDN, CDR2 FVKESK. This CDR3 contains 12 residues. The CDR3 DNA follows: TGTGCCAGCAGCGTCAGGAAGACTGAAGCTTTCTTT. Translated, it gives CASSVRKTEAFF.

The chain recombines TRBV5-1 with TRBJ1-4; D gene uncertain. The germline V gene encodes CDR1 SGHRS and CDR2 YFSETQ. V dropped 3 bases and J dropped 4 bases, with 7 bases sitting between them. This CDR3 spans 13 amino acids. CDR3 nucleotide sequence: TGCGCCAGCAGCTCGGCGGTTAATGAAAAACTGTTTTTT. This sequence encodes CASSSAVNEKLFF.

This clone occurred once. The chain joins TRBV5-1 to TRBJ2-7, with 9 bases fitting TRBD2. Germline V lookup: CDR1 SGHRS, CDR2 YFSETQ. The CDR3 is made up of 14 amino acids. The V segment lost 4 bases and the J segment 2 bases; nucleotides outside the gene matches: 4. The DNA for the CDR3 is TGCGCCAGCAGCAGGACTAGCGCCACCTACGAGCAGTACTTC. Its protein product is CASSRTSATYEQYF.

The table lists this clone with a few counts. J is TRBJ2-2 and V is TRBV5-6, with 9 bases aligning to TRBD1. The CDR3 has 16 residues. With 2 bases clipped from V and 3 bases from J, the junction kept 5 bases outside the gene matches. CDR1 SGHDT and CDR2 YYEEEE come from the germline V gene. CDR3 protein: CASSFRGTGYTGELFF. In nucleotides, the CDR3 is TGTGCCAGCAGCTTCCGGGGGACAGGGTACACCGGGGAGCTGTTTTTT.

The rearrangement links TRBV6-5 to TRBJ1-1; TRBD1 might be the D (5 bases). V gave up 2 bases and J gave up 4 bases, with 14 bases separating them. CDR3 length equals 15 residues. Germline values: CDR1 MNHEY, CDR2 SVGAGI. CDR3 coding DNA: TGTGCCAGCAGTTACGGGAGAGCGGGGGGCACTGAAGCTTTCTTT. Translation gives CASSYGRAGGTEAFF.

The rearrangement joins TRBV24-1 to TRBJ1-5; D possibly corresponds to TRBD1 (6 bases). The CDR3 has 14 amino acids. The germline gives CDR1 KGHDR, CDR2 SFDVKD. V was pared by 5 bases and J by 1 base, with 8 bases between. The CDR3, as DNA: TGTGCCACCAGTGTACAGGGAAGCAATCAGCCCCAGCATTTT. It specifies CATSVQGSNQPQHF.

The rearrangement links TRBV27 to TRBJ2-7; 12 positions match TRBD2. V was pared by 0 bases and J by 4 bases, with 4 bases of the junction left unmatched. Germline CDR1 reads MNHEY; CDR2 reads SMNVEV (reference sequence). This CDR3 has 16 residues. The DNA for the CDR3 is TGTGCCAGCAGTTTATCGAGCCTAGCGGGAGGGTACGAGCAGTACTTC. This gives the protein CASSLSSLAGGYEQYF.

V usage is TRBV28 and J usage is TRBJ1-1; D is ambiguous. Germline V gives CDR1 MDHEN, CDR2 SYDVKM. With 1 base removed from V and 1 base from J, the gap between germline ends came to 16 bases. The CDR3 has 17 residues. CDR3 sequence reads: CASSLSGRTSGNTEAFF. The CDR3 nucleotides read TGTGCCAGCAGTTTATCCGGGAGGACCTCGGGGAACACTGAAGCTTTCTTT.

The chain links TRBV2 to TRBJ2-5; D gene ambiguous. This CDR3 contains 13 residues. The V and J ends lost 3 bases and 3 bases respectively, with 8 bases between them. Germline V CDR1 and CDR2: SNHLY, FYNNEI. DNA of the CDR3: TGTGCCAGCAGTGAGCTCGCGGAAGAGACCCAGTACTTC. Residues: CASSELAEETQYF.

The genes are TRBV9 and TRBJ2-3; D perhaps matches TRBD1 (6 bases). The CDR3 spans 14 residues. Looked up from germline, CDR1 is SGDLS and CDR2 is YYNGEE. Trimming left V 4 bases short and J 2 bases short, with 11 bases between. This CDR3 reads CASSPGHYTDTQYF. The CDR3 DNA sequence: TGTGCCAGCAGCCCGGGACACTACACAGATACGCAGTATTTT. The full variable domain, its missing parts supplied by reference TRBV9 and TRBJ2-3, is DSGVTQTPKHLITATGQRVTLRCSPRSGDLSVYWYQQSLDQGLQFLIQYYNGEERAKGNILERFSAQQFPDLHSELNLSSLELGDSALYFCASSPGHYTDTQYFGPGTRLTVL.

V and J are TRBV3-1 (or the pseudogene TRBV3-2) and TRBJ2-1, with D maybe TRBD2 (5 bases). Deletions cut 4 bases from V and 6 bases from J, with 10 bases between. The CDR3 totals 13 residues. The germline V gene has CDR1 LGHDT and CDR2 YNNKEL (reference sequence). The CDR3 loop is CASSRRAANEQFF. In nucleotides, the CDR3 is TGTGCCAGCAGCCGTCGAGCGGCCAATGAGCAGTTCTTC.